Shown below are 26 T cell receptor beta chains from a single sample sequenced in a study of cytomegalovirus exposure and HLA in healthy donors. The PCR ran on 60 Vbeta and 13 Jbeta primers. The data were produced by immunoSEQ multiplex PCR, yet TCRdb's version contains in-frame clones alone and is incomplete. Here the sample spans about 110,000 clones, 70% to 80% being singletons. Sequencing was carried out using PBMCs. The receptors shown here come from a man younger than 45 in good health and CMV-seronegative.

The V call is TRBV7-9, the J call TRBJ2-7; TRBD1 aligns across 7 bases. This CDR3 spans 16 amino acids. Losses at the gene ends were 8 bases for V and 4 bases for J; bases not matched to a gene: 17. In germline, CDR1 is SEHNR, CDR2 FQNEAQ (reference sequence). The chain's CDR3 is CASLKPGTEVSYEQYF. The CDR3 coding sequence is TGTGCCAGCTTAAAGCCCGGGACAGAAGTTTCTTACGAGCAGTACTTC.

The chain uses TRBV5-4 and TRBJ2-1; 8 bases agree with TRBD1. This CDR3 comprises 15 residues. V was pared by 3 bases and J by 4 bases, with 6 bases of the junction left unmatched. CDR1 and CDR2 from the germline V gene are SGHNT and YYREEE (reference sequence). This CDR3 is CASSSFQGAYNEQFF. The CDR3 DNA reads as TGTGCCAGCAGCTCCTTCCAGGGGGCTTACAATGAGCAGTTCTTC. Filled out from reference TRBV5-4 and TRBJ2-1, the complete variable domain reads ETGVTQSPTHLIKTRGQQVTLRCSSQSGHNTVSWYQQALGQGPQFIFQYYREEENGRGNFPPRFSGLQFPNYSSELNVNALELDDSALYLCASSSFQGAYNEQFFGPGTRLTVL.

The chain joins TRBV4-1 to TRBJ1-2; 8 nucleotides match TRBD1. The CDR3 length is 14 residues. From germline, CDR1 is MGHRA and CDR2 YSYEKL. V shed 3 bases, J shed 6 bases, and the junction held 6 bases outside the gene matches. The CDR3 coding sequence is TGCGCCAGCAGCCATGCCCGGACAGGGCATGGCTACACCTTC. It yields the protein CASSHARTGHGYTF.

A note on this clone: An end of the junction differs from the germline gene, which may be a read error. The same CDR3 can be traced to other DNA sequences in this sample. The chain links TRBV30 to TRBJ1-6; the D is unclear. CDR1 and CDR2 from the germline V gene are GTSNPN and SVGIG (reference sequence). The CDR3 extends over 12 amino acids. The chain's CDR3 is CAGSRDNSPLHF. CDR3 DNA sequence: TGTGCCGGTTCACGGGATAATTCCCCCCTCCACTTT. Drawing the rest from reference TRBV30 and TRBJ1-6, the complete variable domain is SQTIHQWPATLVQPVGSPLSLECTVEGTSNPNLYWYRQAAGRGLQLLFYSVGIGQISSEVPQNLSASRPQDRQFILSSKKLLLSDSGFYLCAGSRDNSPLHFGNGTRLTVT.

The V and J genes are TRBV5-1 and TRBJ2-1; perhaps TRBD2 as D (6 bases). The germline V gene encodes CDR1 SGHRS and CDR2 YFSETQ. V lost 0 bases and J 5 bases, leaving 12 bases between the germline ends. This CDR3 is 15 amino acids long. The CDR3 loop is CASSLGGVGDNEQFF. The CDR3 DNA reads TGCGCCAGCAGCTTGGGGGGGGTCGGGGACAATGAGCAGTTCTTC.

The V call is TRBV5-1, the J call TRBJ2-3; 11 nucleotides match TRBD1. This CDR3 contains 15 residues. The trim removed 4 bases at V and 6 bases at J, leaving 7 bases unmatched. Germline V gene sequence: CDR1 SGHRS, CDR2 YFSETQ. CDR3 coding DNA: TGCGCCAGCAGCGCCGGGACAGGGGGTGCGGATACGCAGTATTTT. Translated, it gives CASSAGTGGADTQYF.

This CDR3 is CASSVTGVQTQYF. CDR3 bases: TGTGCCAGCAGCGTTACAGGGGTTCAGACCCAGTACTTC. The V call is TRBV7-9, the J call TRBJ2-5, with 7 positions matching TRBD1. This CDR3 is built from 13 residues. Germline CDR1 SEHNR, CDR2 FQNEAQ (reference sequence). Trimming cost V 5 bases and J 6 bases; bases outside gene matches: 6.

J is TRBJ2-1 and V is TRBV19; 9 bases agree with TRBD2. The germline CDR1 and CDR2 sequences are LNHDA and SQIVND (reference sequence). This CDR3 region has 15 residues. Trimming took 0 bases from V and 9 from J; bases not matched to a gene: 6. Here the CDR3 DNA reads TGTGCCAGTAGTATAGAAGGCGGGAGGGCGGGTGAGCAGTTCTTC. It codes for CASSIEGGRAGEQFF.

This clone showed up just a few times. This chain connects TRBV6-5 to TRBJ1-1; the D gene is possibly TRBD1 (5 bases). V was clipped by 7 bases and J by 6 bases, with 15 bases between them. The CDR3 runs 13 residues. Germline loops: CDR1 MNHEY, CDR2 SVGAGI. The CDR3 sequence: CASKGRVGPEAFF. The CDR3, as DNA: TGTGCCAGCAAAGGCAGGGTTGGTCCTGAAGCTTTCTTT.

This clone was seen only a few times. The rearrangement uses TRBV28 and TRBJ1-5; 7 bases match TRBD1. V gave up 4 bases and J gave up 4 bases; unmatched junction bases: 7. The CDR3 length is 15 residues. The germline gives CDR1 MDHEN, CDR2 SYDVKM. The CDR3 region has the DNA TGTGCCAGCAGTTCTCGGGACAGCTTAAATCAGCCCCAGCATTTT. The encoded protein is CASSSRDSLNQPQHF.

V is TRBV5-1 and J is TRBJ1-2; possibly TRBD1 for D (6 bases). Germline V gene sequence: CDR1 SGHRS, CDR2 YFSETQ. The V and J ends lost 1 base and 8 bases respectively, with 12 bases between them. This CDR3 spans 13 amino acids. In DNA, the CDR3 is TGCGCCAGCAGCTTGACAGGGAAGTACGGCTACACCTTC. Translating gives CASSLTGKYGYTF. Looking up the rest from reference TRBV5-1 and TRBJ1-2 gives the full variable domain: KAGVTQTPRYLIKTRGQQVTLSCSPISGHRSVSWYQQTPGQGLQFLFEYFSETQRNKGNFPGRFSGRQFSNSRSEMNVSTLELGDSALYLCASSLTGKYGYTFGSGTRLTVV.

The V call is TRBV30, the J call TRBJ1-5; perhaps TRBD1 as D (6 bases). Trimming removed 0 bases from V and 11 bases from J, with 26 bases in between. This CDR3 has 17 amino acids. CDR1 is GTSNPN, CDR2 SVGIG, per germline (reference sequence). CDR3 loop: CAWSVPGGGQARGAQHF. The CDR3 DNA reads TGTGCCTGGAGTGTACCGGGTGGGGGCCAGGCCCGAGGAGCCCAGCATTTT.

This sequence joins TRBV5-1 and TRBJ1-4; D is perhaps TRBD1 (6 bases). The CDR3 has 15 amino acids. Trimming shortened V by 3 bases and J by 4 bases, and 13 bases separated the two germline ends. The V gene's germline CDR1 is SGHRS and CDR2 YFSETQ. This CDR3 is CASSSQGHSNEKLFF. The CDR3 nucleotides read TGCGCCAGCAGCTCCCAGGGGCATAGTAATGAAAAACTGTTTTTT.

This clone is medium-sized by share. This chain connects TRBV11-3 to TRBJ2-2; D remains ambiguous. This CDR3 has 13 amino acids. Trimming took off 5 bases at V and 2 bases at J, with 6 bases between the two ends. The V gene's germline CDR1 is SGHNT and CDR2 YENEEA. DNA for the CDR3: TGTGCCAGCAGCCTCGTAAACACCGGGGAGCTGTTTTTT. Translation gives CASSLVNTGELFF. Drawing the rest from reference TRBV11-3 and TRBJ2-2, the complete variable domain is EAGVVQSPRYKIIEKKQPVAFWCNPISGHNTLYWYLQNLGQGPELLIRYENEEAVDDSQLPKDRFSAERLKGVDSTLKIQPAELGDSAVYLCASSLVNTGELFFGEGSRLTVL.

The chain combines TRBV28 with TRBJ2-2, with a possible D match to TRBD2 (7 bases). Between the trimmed V and J ends, which lost 5 bases and 6 bases, there was a span of 25 bases. Germline lookup yields CDR1 MDHEN and CDR2 SYDVKM. This CDR3 spans 18 amino acids. CDR3 nucleotides: TGTGCCAGCAGTCCCATGGGAAAGGGGGAGGGCAGCGCCGGGGAGCTGTTTTTT. Its translation: CASSPMGKGEGSAGELFF.

This clone was recorded once. The chain recombines TRBV19 with TRBJ2-7; D perhaps matches TRBD1 (6 bases). V lost 9 bases to trimming and J lost 2 bases, with 17 bases between them. The CDR3 spans 14 residues. From germline, CDR1 is LNHDA and CDR2 SQIVND (reference sequence). The CDR3 region has the DNA TGTGCCAGCAACCAACAGGGACCTGCCTACGAGCAGTACTTC. As protein: CASNQQGPAYEQYF.

This clone occurred a few times. CDR3 protein: CASSGQGHANTGELFF. In DNA form, the CDR3 reads TGCGCCAGCAGCGGTCAGGGCCACGCGAACACCGGGGAGCTGTTTTTT. The V call is TRBV5-1, the J call TRBJ2-2, with D perhaps TRBD1 (5 bases). Trimming removed 4 bases from V and 0 bases from J, with 13 bases in between. The germline V gene encodes CDR1 SGHRS and CDR2 YFSETQ. This CDR3 has 16 amino acids.

The V and J genes are TRBV7-2 and TRBJ2-1; the match to TRBD2 covers 9 bases. Germline lookup yields CDR1 SGHTA and CDR2 FQGNSA. The trim removed 3 bases at V and 6 bases at J, leaving 3 bases unmatched. The CDR3 has 14 amino acids. The CDR3: CASSLGLATNEQFF. The CDR3 DNA follows: TGTGCCAGCAGCTTGGGACTAGCAACCAATGAGCAGTTCTTC.

This chain links TRBV5-1 with TRBJ2-3; unclear D gene. Germline-derived CDR1 and CDR2 are SGHRS and YFSETQ. The V gene lost 1 base and the J gene lost 4 bases, with 7 bases spanning the gap. The CDR3 spans 13 residues. The CDR3 DNA sequence: TGCGCCAGCAGCTTGTCTCGGTCAGATACGCAGTATTTT. Amino acid sequence: CASSLSRSDTQYF. Drawing the rest from reference TRBV5-1 and TRBJ2-3, the complete variable domain is KAGVTQTPRYLIKTRGQQVTLSCSPISGHRSVSWYQQTPGQGLQFLFEYFSETQRNKGNFPGRFSGRQFSNSRSEMNVSTLELGDSALYLCASSLSRSDTQYFGPGTRLTVL.

The genes are TRBV30 and TRBJ2-2, with D possibly matching TRBD2 (7 bases). From germline, CDR1 is GTSNPN and CDR2 SVGIG (reference sequence). V was trimmed by 3 bases and J by 5 bases, leaving 13 bases between them. The CDR3 has 14 amino acids. In DNA, the CDR3 is TGTGCCTGGAGAAAAGGGGGGGGGACCGGGGAGCTGTTTTTT. It yields the protein CAWRKGGGTGELFF.

The chain uses TRBV6-6 and TRBJ1-2, with 7 bases that match TRBD1. This CDR3 spans 13 amino acids. J lost 2 bases, V lost 6 bases, and 3 bases had no gene match. Germline V lookup: CDR1 MNHNY, CDR2 SVGAGI (reference sequence). CDR3 in amino acids: CASSGDRNYGYTF. Written as DNA, the CDR3 is TGTGCCAGCAGCGGGGACAGAAACTATGGCTACACCTTC.

The J gene is TRBJ1-2, the V gene TRBV5-4; TRBD1 aligns across 7 bases. The CDR3 loop spans 14 amino acids. V lost 5 bases and J lost 1; bases outside the gene matches: 5. CDR1 SGHNT and CDR2 YYREEE come from the germline V gene (reference sequence). The CDR3 sequence: CASRLDRLNYGYTF. DNA of the CDR3: TGTGCCAGCAGGCTGGACAGGCTTAACTATGGCTACACCTTC.

The chain links TRBV10-3 to TRBJ2-1; 9 nucleotides match TRBD2. Per the germline V gene, CDR1 is ENHRY and CDR2 is SYGVKD. The J segment lost 4 bases and the V segment lost 10 bases, leaving 14 bases of the junction unmatched. CDR3 length equals 16 residues. The CDR3 nucleotides read TGTGCCACCGGGACTAGCCCCTCCGACATTTACAATGAGCAGTTCTTC. Its protein product is CATGTSPSDIYNEQFF.

Points on this clone: It is unclear where the CDR3 begins or ends on the DNA, so no DNA is shown, and the CDR3 is as TCRdb lists it. V gene TRBV5-1 combines with J gene TRBJ2-5; TRBD1 is taken as the D call from the table, unchecked against the DNA. Germline assignment: CDR1 SGHRS and CDR2 YFSETQ. The CDR3 has 15 residues if both end residues are counted. The CDR3 region is CASSFGPGAQETQYF.

The V and J genes are TRBV10-3 and TRBJ1-5; D is unclear. CDR1 ENHRY and CDR2 SYGVKD come from the germline V gene. With 6 bases removed from V and 0 bases from J, the gap between germline ends came to 12 bases. This CDR3 comprises 15 residues. CDR3 in DNA: TGTGCCATCAGCGACACAGAAAATAGCAATCAGCCCCAGCATTTT. This gives the protein CAISDTENSNQPQHF.

J is TRBJ2-2 and V is TRBV11-3; D possibly corresponds to TRBD1 (5 bases). Trimming shortened V by 5 bases and J by 0 bases, and 13 bases separated the two germline ends. Per germline, CDR1 SGHNT and CDR2 YENEEA. The CDR3 is 16 amino acids. The CDR3, as DNA: TGTGCCAGCAGCCCTCGACAGTCCCCGAACACCGGGGAGCTGTTTTTT. This sequence encodes CASSPRQSPNTGELFF.